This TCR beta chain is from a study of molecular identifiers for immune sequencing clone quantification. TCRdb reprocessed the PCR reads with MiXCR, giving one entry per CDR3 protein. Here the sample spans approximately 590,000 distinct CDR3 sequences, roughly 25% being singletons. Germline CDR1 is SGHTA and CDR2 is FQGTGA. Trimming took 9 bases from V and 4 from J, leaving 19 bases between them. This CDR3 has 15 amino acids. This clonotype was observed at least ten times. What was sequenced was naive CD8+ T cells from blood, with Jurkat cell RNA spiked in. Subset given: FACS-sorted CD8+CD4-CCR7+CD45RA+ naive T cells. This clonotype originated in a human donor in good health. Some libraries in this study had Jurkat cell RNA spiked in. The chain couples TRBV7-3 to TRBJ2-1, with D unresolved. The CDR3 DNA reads TGTGCCAGTAGTATCACCGGTGGACCTTACAATGAGCAGTTCTTC. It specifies CASSITGGPYNEQFF.